Below, one TCR beta chain is given with its context. What this receptor recognizes is not known. Nothing much larger sits one base from this clone, and base qualities are not available. Library generation was performed with the immunoSEQ multiplex PCR assay. The original methods were these. Repertoires were summarized by richness and clonality, and significantly expanded and contracted clones were identified between pre- and post-therapy samples. TCRdb carries this immuneACCESS record with in-frame sequences only. Its versions omit some clonotypes, under half of them owing to an unresolved V gene in the studies checked, with the rest unexplained. V, J and clone size reflect that table, while D and trimming were determined from the DNA. Within this sample are over 25,000 clones, with 70% to 80% of them counted one time only. The ten largest clones capture around a sixth of the sample. The trim is 6 bases for V and 8 bases for J, with a gap of 8 bases between the germline ends. The germline V gene specifies LGHNA as CDR1 and YNFKEQ as CDR2. There are 11 amino acids in the CDR3, from cysteine to phenylalanine inclusive. Here the CDR3 DNA is all that survives: 33 bases in frame from base 1.

This entry belongs to a study of neoadjuvant nivolumab and ipilimumab in lung cancer (dated by TCRdb to the early 2020s). Broadly, across the study: Nivolumab was given at 3 mg/kg intravenously on days 1, 15 and 29, and the combination arm added ipilimumab 1 mg/kg on day 1 only. The major pathologic response (MPR) rate in the intention-to-treat population in each study arm was designated as the primary trial endpoint. In the trial, nearly 45 patients with operable NSCLC were treated, of whom approximately 23 were randomized to nivolumab monotherapy and around 20 to nivolumab plus ipilimumab. TCR repertoires were compared between pretherapy (baseline) peripheral blood and tumors resected at surgery after neoadjuvant immune checkpoint blockade. Matched pretherapy and resected tumor pairs were analyzed for seven patients: four treated with nivolumab and three with nivolumab plus ipilimumab.

General conclusions and limits of the study: From pretherapy to surgery, tumor T-cell richness and clonality went up in three of three dual-therapy tumors, versus only two of four nivolumab-treated tumors. Greater TCR richness and clonality were observed in resected tumors than in tumor-adjacent uninvolved lung, and increases were observed in more dual-therapy-treated tumors. No significant correlation was found between TCR clonality and pathologic tumor regression, and only one major-pathologic-response sample was available for the clonality analysis. Pretherapy blood TCR richness correlated positively with richness in tumors resected after neoadjuvant therapy (Spearman R of about 0.82). A small number of samples was subjected to TCR sequencing.

According to the study, the label for this sample's time point signals: at surgical resection after neoadjuvant nivolumab +/- ipilimumab. Samples came from the phase 2 randomized NEOSTAR trial, which tested neoadjuvant nivolumab or nivolumab plus ipilimumab followed by surgery in operable NSCLC. This specimen consisted of tumor tissue, obtained after neoadjuvant nivolumab, alone or with ipilimumab, at or shortly before surgery. The sequence links TRBV4-2 to TRBJ2-1; TRBD2 is possibly the D segment (5 matching bases). This clonotype was obtained from an adult with non-small cell lung cancer. The CDR3 region has the sequence CASRRADEQFF. The nucleotide sequence is TGTGCCAGCAGGAGGGCGGATGAGCAGTTCTTC.